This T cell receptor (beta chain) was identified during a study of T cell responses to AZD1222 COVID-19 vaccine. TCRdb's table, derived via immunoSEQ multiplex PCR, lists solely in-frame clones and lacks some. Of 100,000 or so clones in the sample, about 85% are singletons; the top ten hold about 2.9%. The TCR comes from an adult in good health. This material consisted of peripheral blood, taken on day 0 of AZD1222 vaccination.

CDR3 sequence: CASTIDRVSYNEQFF. Written as DNA, the CDR3 is TGTGCCAGTACCATAGACAGGGTCTCCTACAATGAGCAGTTCTTC. The V gene is TRBV19, the J gene TRBJ2-1; TRBD1 matches 7 bases. CDR3 length: 15 residues. The trim removed 7 bases at V and 0 bases at J, leaving 6 bases unmatched. Germline V gives CDR1 LNHDA, CDR2 SQIVND (reference sequence). Full variable domain (remainder filled in from reference TRBV19 and TRBJ2-1): DGGITQSPKYLFRKEGQNVTLSCEQNLNHDAMYWYRQDPGQGLRLIYYSQIVNDFQKGDIAEGYSVSREKKESFPLTVTSAQKNPTAFYLCASTIDRVSYNEQFFGPGTRLTVL.